This TCR beta chain was identified in a study of shared clonotypes between healthy human individuals (TCRdb year 2020). Notes on the research overall: Two women and a few men aged 18 to 49 years were included in the cohort. For each donor, three plates each were used for CD4 naive and CD4 memory, two plates were used for CD8 naive, and one plate was used for CD8 memory. To estimate repertoire size and how much clonotypes are shared between individuals, the study performed deep sequencing of blood TCR repertoires from about 5 healthy adults. Libraries were prepared and TCR repertoires were sequenced by different laboratories using diverse techniques, in order to increase sequencing depth and limit assay-specific biases. Leukapheresis yielded between about 0.8 and 8.9 billion PBMCs per donor. Results and caveats for the whole study, not just this receptor: Clonotypes shared by all four sorted-subset donors showed higher generation probabilities than non-shared clonotypes. Sampling was restricted to blood, and TCR repertoires in tissues likely differ from the TCR repertoires found in blood. Rarefaction of sorted-subset datasets indicated incomplete sequencing despite the large sequencing depth. Naive subsets generally had larger estimated clonotype richness than memory subsets. When a few donors were compared, the shared fraction of clonotypes was about 5% for naive CD4, approximately 3.3% for naive CD8, more than 2% for memory CD4, and roughly 0.4% for memory CD8. The small number of donors limited the genetic and exposure-history diversity represented. Based on pairwise subsampling, the degree of clonotype sharing among donors was expected to be affected by sequencing depth.

Using the deep immunoSEQ assay, multiplex PCR amplified TCR CDR3 regions from genomic DNA. Genomic DNA extracted from each cell subset was distributed evenly over all wells of several immunoSEQ 96-well plates, and each plate served as one replicate. For sorted subsets, approximately 210 ng of genomic DNA, equivalent to some 30,000 T cell genomes, went into each replicate PCR. Purified libraries were measured with a Qubit 3.0 fluorometer, size-checked on a Bioanalyzer 2100, and measured again with the KAPA Library Quantification kit. Each immunoSEQ 96-well plate was sequenced on its own single-read 150-cycle Illumina NextSeq 550 flow cell. The paper's processing steps were these. The immunoSEQ output contained only junctional sequences without quality scores, so filtering could not match that applied to full-length reads. Sequences were annotated with PyIR, a Python wrapper for IgBLAST v1.9, and V/J genes and CDR3 were assigned using IMGT germline references. Reads were removed for weak V/J assignments (E-value above 1e-6), missing CDR3, stop codons, out-of-frame junctions, or ambiguous translated residues. V3J clonotypes were defined by identical inferred V gene, J gene, and CDR3 amino acid sequence. Percentage overlap between repertoires was computed as shared unique clonotypes divided by the size of the smaller repertoire. RTK rarefaction, the Chao1 estimator, and Recon v2.1 estimates of unobserved clonotypes were used to assess repertoire richness. Generation probabilities for all TCRbeta clonotypes obtained by the gDNA method from a few donors were computed using OLGA. TCRdb re-hosts the immuneACCESS table, in-frame sequences only. Its copies lack some clones; in the studies checked, an unresolved V gene accounts for under half of them, and the cause for the rest is not known. V, J and clone size are those of that table, while D and trimming were read from the DNA. Within this sample are about 2 million clones, with 85% to 95% of them counted one time only. 0.13% of the sample is held by the ten biggest clonotypes.

The donors were healthy, HIV-negative adults with no recently reported acute infections or vaccinations. Every donor was a Caucasian adult living in Nashville, Tennessee, USA. CD4+ T cells were enriched by magnetic negative selection, after which naive cells were positively selected on CD45RA and the negative fraction was taken as the memory subset. Blood was collected by leukapheresis, and PBMCs were isolated by Ficoll-Histopaque density gradient centrifugation and then cryopreserved in liquid nitrogen vapor phase. Analytical flow cytometry was used to check the purity and quantity of each magnetically sorted T cell population. From each sorted fraction, genomic DNA was isolated and quantified by UV absorbance on a Nanodrop 2000c. Regarding this clone: Its specific antigen is unknown. There are no base qualities to consult, and no much larger clone falls within one base.

This clonotype was obtained from a man aged 18-30 years in good health. The sequenced sample was naive CD4+ T cells sorted from blood. The sample's cell subset or site label, in plain terms: CD45RA+ positively selected.

The bases read TGCGCCAGCAGCCAAGAGGCAGGGGGCCCTAATTCACCCCTCCACTTT. Its product reads: CASSQEAGGPNSPLHF. The chain employs TRBV4-1 and TRBJ1-6; TRBD1 matches 8 bases in the middle. Clipping removes 0 bases from V and 6 bases from J, with 4 as the unmatched junction base count. The CDR3 covers 16 residues, taking in both the cysteine and the phenylalanine. Only the CDR3 DNA is retained, 48 bases long and in frame from the first base. According to the germline V gene, CDR1 reads MGHRA and CDR2 reads YSYEKL.